Following are 11 T cell receptor beta chains from one sample sequenced in a study of cytomegalovirus exposure and HLA in healthy donors. Sequenced by immunoSEQ multiplex PCR; TCRdb stores in-frame clones only, minus some. Found here are approximately 170,000 clones, approximately 86% of them singletons; the top ten hold about 2.3%. The material sequenced was PBMCs. The receptors shown here come from a man younger than 45 in good health and CMV-seropositive.

J is TRBJ2-7 and V is TRBV5-1; TRBD2 might be the D (6 bases). Germline CDR1 and CDR2: SGHRS and YFSETQ. V was shortened by 4 bases and J by 4 bases, with 9 bases between the two germline ends. The CDR3 is made up of 12 amino acids. As DNA, the CDR3 is TGCGCCAGCAGCCTCCGGGGGTACGAGCAGTACTTC. Its translation is CASSLRGYEQYF. Using reference TRBV5-1 and TRBJ2-7 for the parts outside the CDR3, the full variable domain is KAGVTQTPRYLIKTRGQQVTLSCSPISGHRSVSWYQQTPGQGLQFLFEYFSETQRNKGNFPGRFSGRQFSNSRSEMNVSTLELGDSALYLCASSLRGYEQYFGPGTRLTVT.

This chain links TRBV9 with TRBJ2-5; D is uncertain. This CDR3 has 13 residues. Germline-derived CDR1 and CDR2 are SGDLS and YYNGEE. Trimming pared 0 bases from V and 3 bases from J, leaving 6 bases between. CDR3 sequence (DNA): TGTGCCAGCAGCGTAGGCTCGGAAGAGACCCAGTACTTC. Translated, it gives CASSVGSEETQYF.

V and J are TRBV11-2 and TRBJ2-4; 7 bases agree with TRBD1. The CDR3 loop spans 16 amino acids. The junction had 9 bases not matched to a gene; V was cut back by 6 bases and J by 1 base. Germline-derived CDR1 and CDR2 are SGHAT and FQNNGV. The CDR3 DNA sequence: TGTGCCAGCAGAGGACAGGTCTCGGGGGCCAAAAACATTCAGTACTTC. Translated: CASRGQVSGAKNIQYF.

The rearrangement uses TRBV19 and TRBJ1-6; D is perhaps TRBD1 (5 bases). Deletions cut 5 bases from V and 8 bases from J, with 13 bases between. The CDR3 has 14 residues. In germline, CDR1 is LNHDA, CDR2 SQIVND (reference sequence). Here the CDR3 reads CASSPSWGDSPLHF. CDR3 DNA sequence: TGTGCCAGTAGTCCCTCTTGGGGGGATTCACCCCTCCACTTT.

DNA of the CDR3: TGCGCCAGCAGTGCTTATGGGACAGGGAACTACGAGCAGTACTTC. Amino acids: CASSAYGTGNYEQYF. J is TRBJ2-7 and V is TRBV4-3; 9 positions match TRBD1. Per the germline V gene, CDR1 is LGHNA and CDR2 is YSLEER. J was trimmed by 3 bases and V by 6 bases; bases with no gene match: 9. The CDR3 sequence is 15 residues long.

The V gene is TRBV27, the J gene TRBJ1-6; 7 bases are a match to TRBD1. This CDR3 contains 16 residues. The germline V gene encodes CDR1 MNHEY and CDR2 SMNVEV (reference sequence). Trimming cost V 6 bases and J 0 bases; bases outside gene matches: 5. CDR3 protein: CASRTGIDSYNSPLHF. The CDR3 DNA reads TGTGCCAGCAGGACAGGGATAGACTCCTATAATTCACCCCTCCACTTT.

In its sample, this clone was seen once. The chain employs TRBV9 and TRBJ1-2, with TRBD1 matching 8 bases. CDR3 size: 14 residues. Looked up from germline, CDR1 is SGDLS and CDR2 is YYNGEE. V was pared by 1 base and J by 3 bases, with 2 bases of the junction left unmatched. CDR3 coding DNA: TGTGCCAGCAGCGTACAGGGGGCCCACTATGGCTACACCTTC. Its translation: CASSVQGAHYGYTF.

This clone was counted a few times. The chain employs TRBV9 and TRBJ2-2, with TRBD2 identical over 9 bases. The length of the CDR3 is 21 residues. V trimming: 0 bases; J trimming: 2 bases; junction bases outside the gene matches: 17. Germline V gives CDR1 SGDLS, CDR2 YYNGEE. Written as DNA, the CDR3 is TGTGCCAGCAGCGTAGGTGTTAGCGGGGGCCCTCTATCCTATAACACCGGGGAGCTGTTTTTT. Encoded protein: CASSVGVSGGPLSYNTGELFF.

The V call is TRBV7-2, the J call TRBJ1-2, with D possibly being TRBD1 (5 bases). With 1 base removed from V and 4 bases from J, the gap between germline ends came to 16 bases. CDR1 is SGHTA, CDR2 FQGNSA, per germline. The CDR3 totals 16 residues. In DNA form, the CDR3 reads TGTGCCAGCAGCTTAGGGTGGACACCCGGGGGCTATGGCTACACCTTC. Amino acids: CASSLGWTPGGYGYTF.

The chain uses TRBV9 and TRBJ1-4; possible D gene TRBD1, 5 bases. Between the trimmed V and J ends, which lost 4 bases and 0 bases, there was a span of 7 bases. The CDR3 contains 14 residues. Germline assignment: CDR1 SGDLS and CDR2 YYNGEE. CDR3 in DNA: TGTGCCAGCAGCCAGGGTGCAACTAATGAAAAACTGTTTTTT. This gives the protein CASSQGATNEKLFF.

The chain uses TRBV18 and TRBJ2-2; TRBD2 is a possible D gene (7 bases). V gave up 2 bases and J gave up 4 bases, with 11 bases separating them. The CDR3 runs to 15 residues. Germline V gene lookup returns CDR1 KGHSH and CDR2 LQKENI. In nucleotides, the CDR3 is TGTGCCAGCTCACCATCCGGGGGGCGCACCGGGGAGCTGTTTTTT. Protein product: CASSPSGGRTGELFF.